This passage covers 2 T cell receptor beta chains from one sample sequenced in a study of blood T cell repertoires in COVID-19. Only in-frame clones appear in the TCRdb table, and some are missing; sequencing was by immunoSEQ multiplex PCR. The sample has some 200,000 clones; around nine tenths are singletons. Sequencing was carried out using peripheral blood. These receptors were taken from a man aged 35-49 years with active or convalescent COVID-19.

CDR3 in DNA: TGTGCCAGCAGACGCCCAGGGGATACTGAAGCTTTCTTT. Its translation: CASRRPGDTEAFF. The chain is built from TRBV6-5 and TRBJ1-1, with D tentatively TRBD1 (6 bases). The CDR3 extends over 13 amino acids. Germline V gene data show CDR1 as MNHEY and CDR2 as SVGAGI. V was trimmed by 6 bases and J by 5 bases, leaving 13 bases between them.

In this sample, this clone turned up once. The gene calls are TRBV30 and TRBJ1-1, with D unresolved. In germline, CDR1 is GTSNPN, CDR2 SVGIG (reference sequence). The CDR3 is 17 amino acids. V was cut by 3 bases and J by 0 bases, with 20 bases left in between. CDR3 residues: CAWSYTAINLLNTEAFF. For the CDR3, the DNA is TGTGCCTGGAGCTACACAGCAATCAATTTACTGAACACTGAAGCTTTCTTT.